The 13 T cell receptor beta chains listed next were all sequenced from one sample in a study of T-cell reconstitution after alpha-beta-depleted transplantation in children. This sample's TCRbeta library carried unique molecular identifier barcodes. TCRdb reanalysed the PCR reads using MiXCR and keeps one entry per CDR3 protein. The repertoire holds some 50,000 distinct CDR3 sequences, with approximately 9.2% as singletons. The sequences come from PBMCs, mostly from graft donor cells, collected 60 days after TCRalphabeta/CD19-depleted stem cell transplant. The receptors come from a male patient aged 2-9 years who had a stem cell transplant for chronic granulomatous disease, so the T cells may come from the graft donor.

This clonotype was detected only a few times. The genes are TRBV12-3 or TRBV12-4 and TRBJ2-5; TRBD2 is a possible D gene (7 bases). V was cut by 3 bases and J by 5 bases, with 16 bases left in between. The CDR3 contains 15 residues. The CDR3: CASSLGGGLVETQYF. The CDR3, as DNA: TGTGCCAGCAGTTTGGGGGGGGGGCTAGTTGAGACCCAGTACTTC.

This clonotype was seen many times. J is TRBJ2-5 and V is TRBV14; 10 bases align to TRBD2. The CDR3 is made up of 17 amino acids. CDR1 and CDR2 (germline): SGHDN, FVKESK. V shed 0 bases and J 4 bases; nucleotides not matched to a gene: 8. CDR3 sequence: CASSQDQLAGARETQYF. The CDR3 nucleotides read TGTGCCAGCAGCCAAGATCAGCTAGCGGGGGCCCGAGAGACCCAGTACTTC.

This rearrangement joins TRBV7-2 to TRBJ1-2, with TRBD1 matching over 9 bases. Germline CDR1 is SGHTA and CDR2 is FQGNSA. The J segment lost 4 bases and the V segment lost 2 bases, leaving 8 bases of the junction unmatched. This CDR3 is built from 16 residues. In DNA, the CDR3 is TGTGCCAGCAGCTTACCCCCTACAGGGGGCCGCTATGGCTACACCTTC. Amino acid sequence: CASSLPPTGGRYGYTF. Full variable domain (missing parts from reference TRBV7-2 and TRBJ1-2): GAGVSQSPSNKVTEKGKDVELRCDPISGHTALYWYRQSLGQGLEFLIYFQGNSAPDKSGLPSDRFSAERTGGSVSTLTIQRTQQEDSAVYLCASSLPPTGGRYGYTFGSGTRLTVV.

This clonotype was observed many times. The chain combines TRBV27 with TRBJ2-4; D may correspond to TRBD1 or TRBD2 (5 bases each). CDR1 and CDR2 from the germline V gene are MNHEY and SMNVEV (reference sequence). Trimming removed 4 bases from V and 0 bases from J, with 10 bases in between. The CDR3 has 15 amino acids. The CDR3 bases are TGTGCCAGCAGTTCCACCGGGACAGCCAAAAACATTCAGTACTTC. Translated, it gives CASSSTGTAKNIQYF.

The genes are TRBV5-4 and TRBJ2-3, with 10 bases lining up with TRBD1. Germline CDR1 reads SGHNT; CDR2 reads YYREEE (reference sequence). V lost 3 bases, J lost 3 bases, and 4 bases stayed unmatched. The CDR3 totals 15 residues. CDR3 bases: TGTGCCAGCAGCTCTGGGGACAGGGGTACAGATACGCAGTATTTT. It codes for CASSSGDRGTDTQYF.

This clonotype has ten or more counts. The chain couples TRBV6-2 or TRBV6-3 to TRBJ2-1; the match to TRBD2 covers 14 bases. This CDR3 contains 19 residues. After removal of 4 bases from V and 10 bases from J, the junction contained 18 bases not matched to a gene. CDR1 and CDR2 (germline): MNHEY, SVGEGT. The CDR3 sequence: CASSSTSGLAGERGGEQFF. The CDR3 DNA reads as TGTGCCAGCAGTTCGACCTCGGGACTAGCGGGAGAGCGGGGAGGGGAGCAGTTCTTC.

This clonotype was seen many times. The chain is built from TRBV27 and TRBJ1-6, with D possibly TRBD1 on 6 matching bases. Trimming took 7 bases from V and 5 from J, leaving 12 bases between them. CDR1 is MNHEY, CDR2 SMNVEV, per germline (reference sequence). The CDR3 totals 14 residues. This chain's CDR3 is CASKVTGNNSPLHF. In nucleotides, the CDR3 is TGTGCCAGCAAGGTGACAGGAAATAATTCACCCCTCCACTTT.

On this clonotype itself: The junction shows a germline mismatch at one end, possibly a read error. The rearrangement links TRBV27 to TRBJ2-7, with D perhaps TRBD1 (6 bases). This CDR3 spans 13 amino acids. Germline CDR1 reads MNHEY; CDR2 reads SMNVEV (reference sequence). CDR3 in amino acids: CACSPGASYEQYF. CDR3 bases: TGTGCCTGCAGTCCAGGGGCCAGCTACGAGCAGTACTTC.

This clonotype showed up just a few times. The chain combines TRBV20-1 with TRBJ1-1, with TRBD1 matching 7 bases. Germline CDR1 is DFQATT and CDR2 is SNEGSKA (reference sequence). The junction had 8 bases not matched to a gene; V was cut back by 6 bases and J by 4 bases. This CDR3 is built from 13 residues. The CDR3 is CSAGLRQGTEAFF. The CDR3 DNA reads TGCAGTGCCGGATTACGACAGGGCACTGAAGCTTTCTTT.

About this clonotype: A much larger clone differs by one base, so this may be a read error. This chain joins TRBV4-1 and TRBJ2-5, with 11 bases aligning to TRBD2. CDR3 length equals 16 residues. The V gene's germline CDR1 is MGHRA and CDR2 YSYEKL. DNA of the CDR3: TGCGCCAGCAGACTACTAGCGGGGGAGTACCAAGAGGCCCAGTACTTC. It specifies CASRLLAGEYQEAQYF.

This clonotype was observed at least ten times. The rearrangement joins TRBV2 to TRBJ2-2, with 7 bases matching TRBD1. This CDR3 spans 14 amino acids. With 5 bases clipped from V and 4 bases from J, the junction kept 4 bases outside the gene matches. Germline lookup yields CDR1 SNHLY and CDR2 FYNNEI. CDR3 loop: CASSRAGGTGELFF. The CDR3 DNA reads as TGTGCCAGCAGTAGGGCAGGGGGCACCGGGGAGCTGTTTTTT.

There are many counts of this clonotype. J is TRBJ2-1 and V is TRBV11-2; D is uncertain. The germline V gene encodes CDR1 SGHAT and CDR2 FQNNGV. The V gene lost 3 bases and the J gene lost 7 bases, with 7 bases spanning the gap. The CDR3 loop spans 12 amino acids. The CDR3 reads CASSFISNEQFF. Here the CDR3 DNA reads TGTGCCAGCAGCTTCATTAGTAATGAGCAGTTCTTC.

This clonotype has a count of ten or more. The chain is built from TRBV3-1 and TRBJ2-3; D is ambiguous. CDR1 is LGHDT, CDR2 YNNKEL, per germline (reference sequence). The CDR3 has 13 residues. V lost 1 base and J lost 6, with 8 bases in between. CDR3 nucleotide sequence: TGTGCCAGCAGCCAAGCGCTAGGGGATACGCAGTATTTT. Protein sequence: CASSQALGDTQYF.